This TCR beta chain was found in a study of T cells in Graves' hyperthyroidism and ophthalmopathy. Amplified TCR beta CDR3 regions came from RNA transcripts. The study used the HTBI primer set for a first-round RT-PCR of the TCR CDR3. TCRdb redid the calling of the multiplex PCR reads with MiXCR, one entry per CDR3 protein. The sample holds around 350,000 distinct CDR3 sequences, approximately 20% seen once. This CDR3 is built from 14 residues. The germline V gene encodes CDR1 MNHEY and CDR2 SVGEGT. With 7 bases clipped from V and 2 bases from J, the junction kept 8 bases outside the gene matches. This clonotype has a count of ten or more.

The chain has TRBV6-2 or TRBV6-3 and TRBJ2-7, with 7 bases lining up with TRBD1. The receptor was isolated from a woman between 18 and 29 years old with Graves' hyperthyroidism. Source material: blood. CDR3 sequence reads: CASNPGQLTYEQYF. As DNA, the CDR3 is TGTGCCAGCAACCCGGGACAGCTCACCTACGAGCAGTACTTC.